The 32 T cell receptor beta chains presented below share a single source sample, sequenced in a study of vaccination and CD4 T cells after COVID-19. For these receptors, no antigen is known. With the Oncomine TCR Beta short-read assay, DNA from cultured CD4+ T cells was sequenced. Each CDR3 protein is one row after TCRdb ran MiXCR on the PCR reads. This table holds 12,000 or so distinct CDR3 sequences, approximately 54% found once. Treatment in this sample: approximately 9-day PBMC culture with coronavirus spike peptide pools or control peptides (ViraFEST assay). The sample consisted of cultured CD4+ T cells from blood, taken after SARS-CoV-2 vaccination. These receptors were taken from a human donor with COVID-19.

The chain has TRBV27 and TRBJ1-5; D might be TRBD1 (5 bases). CDR1 and CDR2 from the germline V gene are MNHEY and SMNVEV (reference sequence). The CDR3 has 13 residues. The ends were cut back, 2 bases at V and 6 bases at J, with 8 bases in the middle. The CDR3 DNA sequence: TGTGCCAGCAGTTTAAGGGGAAGTCAGCCCCAGCATTTT. Protein: CASSLRGSQPQHF.

This clonotype was observed a single time. The rearrangement joins TRBV19 to TRBJ2-7, with a possible D match to TRBD2 (6 bases). The CDR3 runs 16 residues. V lost 0 bases and J 3 bases, leaving 15 bases between the germline ends. Per germline, CDR1 LNHDA and CDR2 SQIVND (reference sequence). CDR3 bases: TGTGCCAGTAGTATAGAGGGCGGGATCTCGGGCTACGAGCAGTACTTC. The encoded protein is CASSIEGGISGYEQYF.

The table lists this clonotype with a few counts. This chain connects TRBV7-9 to TRBJ1-5; 7 nucleotides align to TRBD1. Trimming removed 5 bases from V and 7 bases from J; junction bases left unmatched: 5. The germline gives CDR1 SEHNR, CDR2 FQNEAQ (reference sequence). The CDR3 covers 13 residues. CDR3 bases: TGTGCCAGCAGCCCACCAGGGGGGCAGCCCCAGCATTTT. This encodes CASSPPGGQPQHF.

A few counts support this clonotype. J is TRBJ1-5 and V is TRBV20-1; D gene uncertain. The CDR3 consists of 12 residues. V lost 7 bases and J lost 4, with 11 bases in between. Germline-derived CDR1 and CDR2 are DFQATT and SNEGSKA (reference sequence). CDR3 sequence (DNA): TGCAGTGTGGGCGGAGGTAATCAGCCCCAGCATTTT. Translating it yields CSVGGGNQPQHF.

This clonotype was counted between two and nine times. The V gene is TRBV27, the J gene TRBJ1-1, with a possible D match to TRBD1 (6 bases). The CDR3 sequence is 13 residues long. V gave up 1 base and J gave up 8 bases, with 11 bases separating them. Per germline, CDR1 MNHEY and CDR2 SMNVEV (reference sequence). CDR3 residues: CASSLWPGTEAFF. CDR3 sequence (DNA): TGTGCCAGCAGTTTATGGCCCGGGACAGAAGCTTTCTTT.

By its share, this clonotype is large. The chain is built from TRBV29-1 and TRBJ2-7, with D possibly matching TRBD2 (5 bases). Germline CDR1 reads SQVTM; CDR2 reads ANQGSEA. This CDR3 has 13 residues. Trimming removed 1 base from V and 5 bases from J, with 12 bases in between. The CDR3 DNA follows: TGCAGCGTTGAAGGAGGGTCCCTCGACGAGCAGTACTTC. Its translation: CSVEGGSLDEQYF.

This clonotype was seen more than once but under ten times. The chain combines TRBV20-1 with TRBJ1-5; 9 bases line up with TRBD1. V shed 3 bases and J 1 base; nucleotides not matched to a gene: 10. Germline assignment: CDR1 DFQATT and CDR2 SNEGSKA (reference sequence). The CDR3 loop spans 17 amino acids. The CDR3: CSARAGTGTFSNQPQHF. CDR3 coding DNA: TGCAGTGCTAGGGCCGGGACAGGGACTTTCAGCAATCAGCCCCAGCATTTT.

In this sample, this clonotype turned up once. The CDR3 DNA sequence: TGTGCCTGGAGATCGAGCGAAGAGACCCAGTACTTC. Translated: CAWRSSEETQYF. The genes are TRBV30 and TRBJ2-5; unclear D gene. V gave up 3 bases and J gave up 3 bases, with 8 bases separating them. In germline, CDR1 is GTSNPN, CDR2 SVGIG (reference sequence). The CDR3 sequence is 12 residues long.

The chain recombines TRBV2 with TRBJ2-1; possible D gene TRBD1, 5 bases. CDR1 is SNHLY and CDR2 is FYNNEI in the germline V gene. The ends were cut back, 5 bases at V and 9 bases at J, with 14 bases in the middle. The CDR3 loop spans 13 amino acids. CDR3 protein: CASSSLGAGEQFF. DNA of the CDR3: TGTGCCAGCAGTTCGCTTGGGGCAGGTGAGCAGTTCTTC.

This clonotype has more than one count but fewer than ten. The rearrangement links TRBV15 to TRBJ1-1, with 8 bases that match TRBD1. V lost 5 bases to trimming and J lost 1 base; unmatched junction nucleotides: 6. The CDR3 contains 15 residues. The germline gives CDR1 LNHNV, CDR2 YYDKDF (reference sequence). The CDR3 DNA reads TGTGCCACCAGCGGAGCAGGGGGCCGGAACACTGAAGCTTTCTTT. The encoded protein is CATSGAGGRNTEAFF.

The V call is TRBV10-3, the J call TRBJ2-5, with D unclear. Germline CDR1 reads ENHRY; CDR2 reads SYGVKD. Trimming cost V 2 bases and J 2 bases, with 3 bases left between them. The CDR3 is made up of 12 amino acids. The CDR3 DNA sequence: TGTGCCATCAGTGAGAGACAAGAGACCCAGTACTTC. Residues: CAISERQETQYF.

V usage is TRBV4-2 and J usage is TRBJ2-7; perhaps TRBD1 as D (6 bases). Deletions cut 1 base from V and 0 bases from J, with 16 bases between. Germline V gives CDR1 LGHNA, CDR2 YNFKEQ. This CDR3 is built from 17 residues. CDR3 protein: CASSQGIRQASSYEQYF. In DNA form, the CDR3 reads TGTGCCAGCAGCCAAGGAATAAGACAGGCTAGCTCCTACGAGCAGTACTTC.

The chain uses TRBV6-1 and TRBJ2-1; D call uncertain. V lost 1 base and J 7 bases, leaving 5 bases between the germline ends. The CDR3 is made up of 12 amino acids. Germline V CDR1 and CDR2: MNHNS, SASEGT. Here the CDR3 DNA reads TGTGCCAGCAGTGAAGTTTGGAATGAGCAGTTCTTC. Residues: CASSEVWNEQFF.

The CDR3, as DNA: TGTGCCAGCAGCCCACAGGGAAGTGCCTACGAGCAGTACTTC. Its translation is CASSPQGSAYEQYF. The V gene is TRBV7-2, the J gene TRBJ2-7; D perhaps matches TRBD1 (6 bases). V was cut by 5 bases and J by 2 bases, with 13 bases left in between. This CDR3 region has 14 residues. Germline-derived CDR1 and CDR2 are SGHTA and FQGNSA.

A single count supports this clonotype. The chain links TRBV11-3 to TRBJ2-7, with 12 nucleotides matching TRBD2. With V trimmed by 3 bases and J by 2 bases, 8 bases remained unmatched. Germline V gives CDR1 SGHNT, CDR2 YENEEA. CDR3 size: 17 residues. As DNA, the CDR3 is TGTGCCAGCAGCTTCCTAGCGGGGGGGCCGGTGGCCTACGAGCAGTACTTC. Translating gives CASSFLAGGPVAYEQYF.

Only a few counts were recorded for this clonotype. V and J are TRBV19 and TRBJ1-2; TRBD1 is a possible D gene (5 bases). Germline V gene sequence: CDR1 LNHDA, CDR2 SQIVND (reference sequence). V lost 9 bases to trimming and J lost 5 bases, with 16 bases between them. This CDR3 is built from 13 residues. For the CDR3, the DNA is TGTGCCAGCCAAGTACGTACAGGATATGGCTACACCTTC. Its protein product is CASQVRTGYGYTF.

This clonotype was detected only a few times. The rearrangement uses TRBV7-2 and TRBJ2-7; tentatively, D is TRBD2 (6 bases). CDR1 SGHTA and CDR2 FQGNSA come from the germline V gene. The CDR3 has 14 amino acids. Between the trimmed V and J ends, which lost 3 bases and 6 bases, there was a span of 15 bases. CDR3 sequence: CASSFSGLPGEQYF. The CDR3 nucleotides are TGTGCCAGCAGCTTCTCGGGACTCCCGGGCGAGCAGTACTTC.

This chain links TRBV19 with TRBJ1-1; D uncertain. CDR1 is LNHDA, CDR2 SQIVND, per germline (reference sequence). The germline V and J ends were trimmed by 5 bases and 1 base, with 11 bases remaining between them. The CDR3 covers 14 residues. The CDR3 region is CASSRYGQNTEAFF. The CDR3 DNA follows: TGTGCCAGTAGTCGATACGGGCAGAACACTGAAGCTTTCTTT.

In its sample, this clonotype ranks as large (0.1 to 1%). The chain recombines TRBV10-3 with TRBJ1-2; D remains unclear. V was cut by 2 bases and J by 3 bases, with 4 bases left in between. The CDR3 spans 12 residues. From germline, CDR1 is ENHRY and CDR2 SYGVKD. CDR3: CAISEGDYGYTF. CDR3 DNA: TGTGCCATCAGTGAGGGAGACTATGGCTACACCTTC.

V and J are TRBV7-3 and TRBJ1-1; 7 nucleotides align to TRBD1. V gave up 5 bases and J gave up 11 bases; unmatched junction bases: 14. This CDR3 has 14 amino acids. Germline V gene data show CDR1 as SGHTA and CDR2 as FQGTGA. This CDR3 is CASSNPGQFSTAFF. CDR3 nucleotides: TGTGCCAGCAGCAACCCGGGACAGTTTTCGACCGCTTTCTTT. The full variable domain, with the rest looked up from reference TRBV7-3 and TRBJ1-1, is GAGVSQTPSNKVTEKGKYVELRCDPISGHTALYWYRQSLGQGPEFLIYFQGTGAADDSGLPNDRFFAVRPEGSVSTLKIQRTERGDSAVYLCASSNPGQFSTAFFGQGTRLTVV.

The chain combines TRBV19 with TRBJ2-5; TRBD1 is a possible D gene (6 bases). Germline V gene data show CDR1 as LNHDA and CDR2 as SQIVND (reference sequence). The CDR3 contains 16 residues. Trimming removed 5 bases from V and 4 bases from J, with 20 bases in between. CDR3 in DNA: TGTGCCAGTAGTCCAAGGACAGCTCCCATGGGAGAGACCCAGTACTTC. Protein product: CASSPRTAPMGETQYF.

This clonotype was counted between two and nine times. The chain uses TRBV24-1 and TRBJ1-2; D is uncertain. The V and J ends lost 3 bases and 6 bases respectively, with 13 bases between them. Germline lookup yields CDR1 KGHDR and CDR2 SFDVKD. CDR3 length: 14 residues. The DNA for the CDR3 is TGTGCCACCAGTGATCCGCCCTTAGAGCATGGCTACACCTTC. It codes for CATSDPPLEHGYTF.

The genes are TRBV19 and TRBJ1-5; D is perhaps TRBD1 (6 bases). The ends were cut back, 10 bases at V and 7 bases at J, with 20 bases in the middle. The CDR3 is 14 amino acids. The germline V gene has CDR1 LNHDA and CDR2 SQIVND (reference sequence). CDR3 coding DNA: TGTGCCAAAAGGGGAACAGGGCCTGAGCAGCCCCAGCATTTT. Protein: CAKRGTGPEQPQHF.

V usage is TRBV14 and J usage is TRBJ1-6; D is perhaps TRBD1 (5 bases). Germline V gene data show CDR1 as SGHDN and CDR2 as FVKESK. CDR3 length: 15 amino acids. V lost 1 base to trimming and J lost 10 bases, with 14 bases between them. As DNA, the CDR3 is TGTGCCAGCAGCCAAGGTTCAGGGATAAACTCACCCCTCCACTTT. It translates to CASSQGSGINSPLHF.

The gene calls are TRBV20-1 and TRBJ1-1; D not resolved. Germline V gene sequence: CDR1 DFQATT, CDR2 SNEGSKA (reference sequence). CDR3 length: 15 residues. V was shortened by 0 bases and J by 6 bases, with 17 bases between the two germline ends. DNA for the CDR3: TGCAGTGCTAGAGATTCCCCTCCGAGAGGGCCTGAAGCTTTCTTT. Translating it yields CSARDSPPRGPEAFF.

CDR3 protein: CSARVVEASGAEQFF. In nucleotides, the CDR3 is TGCAGTGCTAGAGTAGTCGAGGCTAGCGGGGCTGAGCAGTTCTTC. The gene calls are TRBV20-1 and TRBJ2-1, with 9 bases matching TRBD2. The J segment lost 9 bases and the V segment lost 1 base, leaving 10 bases of the junction unmatched. This CDR3 spans 15 amino acids. In germline, CDR1 is DFQATT, CDR2 SNEGSKA (reference sequence).

By sample fraction, this clonotype is medium-sized (0.01 to 0.1%). The chain is built from TRBV7-9 and TRBJ1-2; TRBD1 agrees at 8 bases. V was clipped by 2 bases and J by 4 bases; unmatched bases: 3. CDR3 length: 14 residues. Looked up from germline, CDR1 is SEHNR and CDR2 is FQNEAQ (reference sequence). The chain's CDR3 is CASSLMGQAYGYTF. In DNA, the CDR3 is TGTGCCAGCAGCTTAATGGGACAGGCCTATGGCTACACCTTC.

The CDR3 DNA reads as TGCAGTGCTAGAGTTCAGGGGAACACTGAAGCTTTCTTT. It yields the protein CSARVQGNTEAFF. The chain recombines TRBV20-1 with TRBJ1-1, with D perhaps TRBD1 (5 bases). Germline CDR1 reads DFQATT; CDR2 reads SNEGSKA (reference sequence). The V end lost 1 base, the J end lost 1 base, and 7 bases lay between the germline ends. The CDR3 sequence is 13 residues long.

The V gene is TRBV5-1, the J gene TRBJ2-5; 12 bases are shared with TRBD1. The germline CDR1 and CDR2 sequences are SGHRS and YFSETQ. J was trimmed by 5 bases and V by 1 base; bases with no gene match: 6. This CDR3 has 16 amino acids. The CDR3 protein is CASSLTGTGGRETQYF. As DNA, the CDR3 is TGCGCCAGCAGCTTGACCGGGACAGGGGGCCGGGAGACCCAGTACTTC.

This clonotype was detected only a few times. The chain couples TRBV7-9 to TRBJ1-5; TRBD1 aligns across 8 bases. The germline V gene encodes CDR1 SEHNR and CDR2 FQNEAQ (reference sequence). The V gene end was trimmed by 5 bases and the J gene end by 7 bases; junction bases not matched to a gene: 4. The CDR3 spans 13 residues. CDR3 in DNA: TGTGCCAGCAGCGTACAGGGGGGACAGCCCCAGCATTTT. Its translation is CASSVQGGQPQHF.

The chain links TRBV15 to TRBJ1-5, with 7 bases matching TRBD1. The CDR3 contains 15 residues. Germline-derived CDR1 and CDR2 are LNHNV and YYDKDF (reference sequence). V was clipped by 3 bases and J by 6 bases; unmatched bases: 8. CDR3 sequence: CATSRDRGRGQPQHF. CDR3 coding DNA: TGTGCCACCAGCAGGGATAGGGGGCGCGGTCAGCCCCAGCATTTT.

This clonotype was found a few times. J is TRBJ1-2 and V is TRBV2; tentatively, D is TRBD1 (5 bases). The CDR3 is 15 residues long. From germline, CDR1 is SNHLY and CDR2 FYNNEI. Trimming pared 4 bases from V and 7 bases from J, leaving 19 bases between. The CDR3 protein is CASSVPRGGRGGYTF. DNA of the CDR3: TGTGCCAGCAGTGTCCCGCGCGGAGGGAGGGGTGGCTACACCTTC.